This T cell receptor (beta chain) was found in a study of blood T cell repertoires in COVID-19. Across the study: There were acute and convalescent COVID-19 samples, and they came from the United States, Italy and Spain.

V was pared by 3 bases and J by 4 bases, with 8 bases of the junction left unmatched. Germline CDR1 reads LNHNV; CDR2 reads YYDKDF (reference sequence). The CDR3 has 15 residues. Using immunoSEQ multiplex PCR, the repertoire was profiled, and TCRdb retains in-frame clones only, with some absent. The profile shows a few hundred thousand clones, 88% of them singletons. The sequence was collected from a man aged 60 to 75 who had recovered from COVID-19. The sample comprised peripheral blood. The gene calls are TRBV15 and TRBJ2-7; TRBD1 aligns across 8 bases. In DNA, the CDR3 is TGTGCCACCAGCAGCCCCAGGGGGCCGAAATACGAGCAGTACTTC. This gives the protein CATSSPRGPKYEQYF.